What follows is one T cell receptor beta chain and its context. Its antigen is unidentified. Trimming at V came to 7 bases and at J to 5 bases, leaving 13 bases not matched to a gene. The CDR3 runs 14 residues. Germline V lookup: CDR1 SQVTM, CDR2 ANQGSEA. The sample belongs to a study of blood T cells in healthy people across ages. The total RNA that was extracted per sample amounted to at least 5.5 micrograms. Study-wide findings and caveats: Shifts in expanded clonotypes may have been confounded by donor CMV status, which was unknown.

Primed by a sample-barcoded 5' primer and a J-beta primer mix, a second PCR proceeded for 7 to 11 cycles. A single record per CDR3 protein comes from TCRdb applying MiXCR to the 5' RACE reads. The sample gives around 800,000 distinct CDR3 sequences, approximately 59% of which show up once; 28% is in the top ten. Sequencing was carried out using blood. The gene calls are TRBV29-1 and TRBJ2-7; 8 nucleotides agree with TRBD1. This clonotype was sampled from a man in his thirties or forties in good health. CDR3: CSAATDRAENEQYF. The CDR3 region has the DNA TGCAGCGCTGCGACGGACAGGGCTGAGAACGAGCAGTACTTC.